The 23 T cell receptor beta chains below were found in one sample sequenced in a study of shared T cell receptors in the human thymus. Clones were read by immunoSEQ multiplex PCR, and TCRdb kept only the in-frame ones, dropping some. The table has hundreds of thousands of clones, roughly 88% seen once. The sample also formed part of further work on human thymus T cells.

Sequenced input: thymocytes. The receptors originated from a boy under three years old with a congenital heart defect.

V and J are TRBV28 and TRBJ2-7; D is possibly TRBD1 (5 bases). CDR1 is MDHEN, CDR2 SYDVKM, per germline. The CDR3 is made up of 16 amino acids. V lost 7 bases to trimming and J lost 2 bases, with 21 bases between them. The CDR3 loop is CASTFSGSYEAYEQYF. CDR3 DNA sequence: TGTGCCAGCACCTTTTCAGGGTCATATGAGGCCTACGAGCAGTACTTC.

J is TRBJ2-5 and V is TRBV15; 11 positions agree with TRBD2. The CDR3 covers 15 residues. J lost 5 bases, V lost 3 bases, and 5 bases had no gene match. Germline values: CDR1 LNHNV, CDR2 YYDKDF (reference sequence). The CDR3 protein is CATSSTLAGVETQYF. The DNA of the CDR3 is TGTGCCACCAGCAGTACACTAGCGGGAGTCGAGACCCAGTACTTC. Combining the CDR3 with reference TRBV15 and TRBJ2-5 gives the whole variable domain DAMVIQNPRYQVTQFGKPVTLSCSQTLNHNVMYWYQQKSSQAPKLLFHYYDKDFNNEADTPDNFQSRRPNTSFCFLDIRSPGLGDTAMYLCATSSTLAGVETQYFGPGTRLLVL.

The genes are TRBV30 and TRBJ2-1, with 7 nucleotides matching TRBD2. The V segment lost 4 bases and the J segment 5 bases; nucleotides outside the gene matches: 11. The CDR3 is 15 amino acids. CDR1 and CDR2 from the germline V gene are GTSNPN and SVGIG (reference sequence). CDR3 residues: CAWILSAGTNNEQFF. CDR3 DNA sequence: TGTGCCTGGATCCTGTCGGCGGGGACTAACAATGAGCAGTTCTTC.

The chain recombines TRBV7-9 with TRBJ2-5; D unclear. The germline CDR1 and CDR2 sequences are SEHNR and FQNEAQ (reference sequence). Deletions cut 2 bases from V and 2 bases from J, with 21 bases between. The CDR3 runs 18 residues. The CDR3 DNA sequence: TGTGCCAGCAGCTTACTCGCACCTAAACTCCGCGGACAAGAGACCCAGTACTTC. It codes for CASSLLAPKLRGQETQYF.

As for this clone: The same CDR3 also results from other DNA sequences found in this sample. V usage is TRBV27 and J usage is TRBJ2-1; TRBD2 aligns across 7 bases. Germline V gene sequence: CDR1 MNHEY, CDR2 SMNVEV (reference sequence). V dropped 5 bases and J dropped 7; count of bases not matched to a gene: 2. CDR3 length equals 12 residues. CDR3 DNA: TGTGCCAGCAGTGGGGGAGGGAATGAGCAGTTCTTC. Translated: CASSGGGNEQFF.

V gene TRBV7-2 combines with J gene TRBJ2-7; TRBD1 might be the D (5 bases). This CDR3 comprises 19 residues. CDR1 is SGHTA, CDR2 FQGNSA, per germline. V lost 4 bases to trimming and J lost 5 bases, with 30 bases between them. The CDR3 is CASSSNYPDEAQGSHEQYF. The DNA of the CDR3 is TGTGCCAGCAGCTCTAACTACCCGGACGAGGCCCAGGGCAGCCACGAGCAGTACTTC.

CDR3 nucleotide sequence: TGTGCCAGCAGCCCCGTTGCGGAGGCGCCACCGAGCTCCTACAATGAGCAGTTCTTC. Protein sequence: CASSPVAEAPPSSYNEQFF. The chain combines TRBV9 with TRBJ2-1; D possibly corresponds to TRBD2 (5 bases). Per germline, CDR1 SGDLS and CDR2 YYNGEE. The CDR3 has 19 amino acids. The V end lost 4 bases, the J end lost 0 bases, and 23 bases lay between the germline ends. The complete variable domain, with remaining parts taken from reference TRBV9 and TRBJ2-1, reads DSGVTQTPKHLITATGQRVTLRCSPRSGDLSVYWYQQSLDQGLQFLIQYYNGEERAKGNILERFSAQQFPDLHSELNLSSLELGDSALYFCASSPVAEAPPSSYNEQFFGPGTRLTVL.

This clone has just one count. The chain links TRBV5-6 to TRBJ2-1; D call uncertain. The CDR3 totals 14 residues. The germline V gene has CDR1 SGHDT and CDR2 YYEEEE. The ends were cut back, 3 bases at V and 0 bases at J, with 7 bases in the middle. The CDR3 DNA reads as TGTGCCAGCAGCTCCTTGAGCTCCTACAATGAGCAGTTCTTC. Translating it yields CASSSLSSYNEQFF.

The chain carries TRBV2 and TRBJ1-2; D is perhaps TRBD1 (5 bases). Deletions cut 8 bases from V and 8 bases from J, with 24 bases between. The CDR3 spans 15 residues. The germline CDR1 and CDR2 sequences are SNHLY and FYNNEI. The CDR3 sequence is CASSGTGLLKEGYTF. DNA for the CDR3: TGTGCCAGCTCCGGAACAGGCCTTCTAAAGGAGGGCTACACCTTC.

The rearrangement joins TRBV6-4 to TRBJ1-2; D gene uncertain. V was pared by 4 bases and J by 2 bases, with 8 bases between. Germline-derived CDR1 and CDR2 are MRHNA and SNTAGT. The CDR3 covers 13 residues. The CDR3 DNA is TGTGCCAGCAGTGGACACCAGAACTATGGCTACACCTTC. Translation gives CASSGHQNYGYTF.

The chain joins TRBV19 to TRBJ1-5, with TRBD1 as a possible D gene (5 bases). There are 15 residues in the CDR3. Germline V gives CDR1 LNHDA, CDR2 SQIVND (reference sequence). Trimming took 7 bases from V and 6 from J, leaving 19 bases between them. Here the CDR3 DNA reads TGTGCCAGTACAATTGGGGCAGGGAGGTTTCAGCCCCAGCATTTT. Protein: CASTIGAGRFQPQHF.

The genes are TRBV27 and TRBJ2-1; 8 bases align to TRBD1. Germline values: CDR1 MNHEY, CDR2 SMNVEV (reference sequence). Trimming took 0 bases from V and 2 from J; bases not matched to a gene: 3. The CDR3 covers 16 residues. The CDR3 spells CASSLSDRETYNEQFF. The CDR3 DNA follows: TGTGCCAGCAGTTTATCGGACAGGGAAACCTACAATGAGCAGTTCTTC.

This clone was picked up one time. This chain joins TRBV7-3 and TRBJ2-3; the match to TRBD2 covers 9 bases. V dropped 5 bases and J dropped 0; count of bases not matched to a gene: 6. Germline CDR1 is SGHTA and CDR2 is FQGTGA. This CDR3 contains 16 residues. In DNA, the CDR3 is TGTGCCAGCAGCATACGGGGGACTAGCAGCACAGATACGCAGTATTTT. Protein product: CASSIRGTSSTDTQYF.

V usage is TRBV7-9 and J usage is TRBJ1-2; no definite D call. This CDR3 contains 13 residues. In germline, CDR1 is SEHNR, CDR2 FQNEAQ (reference sequence). The ends were cut back, 8 bases at V and 2 bases at J, with 12 bases in the middle. The DNA of the CDR3 is TGTGCCAGCGGGCCCCCTCGCAACTATGGCTACACCTTC. It translates to CASGPPRNYGYTF.

There are a few counts of this clone. The rearrangement uses TRBV19 and TRBJ2-3; 12 bases line up with TRBD2. The CDR3 length is 17 residues. Germline trimming cut 7 bases from V and 2 bases from J; bases unmatched to any gene: 10. Per the germline V gene, CDR1 is LNHDA and CDR2 is SQIVND (reference sequence). CDR3 DNA: TGTGCCAGTAACCTATCGAGGACTAGCGGGATCACAGATACGCAGTATTTT. This gives the protein CASNLSRTSGITDTQYF.

The J gene is TRBJ1-1, the V gene TRBV4-3; D unclear. With 0 bases removed from V and 3 bases from J, the gap between germline ends came to 11 bases. The CDR3 sequence is 15 residues long. Germline V CDR1 and CDR2: LGHNA, YSLEER. CDR3 amino acids: CASSQENGGDTEAFF. The DNA for the CDR3 is TGCGCCAGCAGCCAAGAAAATGGAGGTGACACTGAAGCTTTCTTT.

The chain carries TRBV27 and TRBJ2-1, with D possibly TRBD1 on 6 matching bases. This CDR3 is built from 14 residues. The V end lost 7 bases, the J end lost 3 bases, and 13 bases lay between the germline ends. Germline assignment: CDR1 MNHEY and CDR2 SMNVEV (reference sequence). The CDR3 coding sequence is TGTGCCAGCATCCGACAGGCCCACTACAATGAGCAGTTCTTC. As protein: CASIRQAHYNEQFF.

The chain links TRBV15 to TRBJ2-7; 7 bases agree with TRBD1. There are 13 residues in the CDR3. The ends lost 3 bases at V and 4 bases at J; junction bases unmatched: 3. Germline lookup yields CDR1 LNHNV and CDR2 YYDKDF (reference sequence). The CDR3, as DNA: TGTGCCACCAGCAGGTCAGGGGGTTACGAGCAGTACTTC. It encodes CATSRSGGYEQYF.

This clone was seen only once. The chain has TRBV4-3 and TRBJ2-1; no clear D gene. The CDR3 has 17 residues. V lost 0 bases to trimming and J lost 0 bases, with 12 bases between them. CDR1 is LGHNA and CDR2 is YSLEER in the germline V gene. The CDR3 reads CASSQDGFSSSYNEQFF. DNA for the CDR3: TGCGCCAGCAGCCAAGATGGATTCTCTAGCTCCTACAATGAGCAGTTCTTC.

The rearrangement links TRBV5-8 to TRBJ2-5, with 9 bases that match TRBD2. With V trimmed by 0 bases and J by 4 bases, 13 bases remained unmatched. The CDR3 totals 18 residues. The germline V gene encodes CDR1 SGHTS and CDR2 YDEGEE. DNA for the CDR3: TGTGCCAGCAGCTTGGCCCGACTAGCGGAACCCCCGGGAGAGACCCAGTACTTC. As protein: CASSLARLAEPPGETQYF.

This chain links TRBV28 with TRBJ2-5; 7 bases map to TRBD1. Trimming removed 2 bases from V and 1 base from J; junction bases left unmatched: 16. Looked up from germline, CDR1 is MDHEN and CDR2 is SYDVKM. The CDR3 spans 19 residues. CDR3 nucleotide sequence: TGTGCCAGCAGTTTACGGGGCAAATCGGGACAGTGCTCCCAAGAGACCCAGTACTTC. Translated: CASSLRGKSGQCSQETQYF.

V usage is TRBV18 and J usage is TRBJ2-6, with TRBD1 matching 7 bases. The V and J ends lost 3 bases and 0 bases, in that order; junction bases with no gene match: 8. CDR1 and CDR2 (germline): KGHSH, LQKENI. The CDR3 totals 18 residues. CDR3 loop: CASSPGQPRSSGANVLTF. The CDR3 DNA reads TGTGCCAGCTCACCGGGACAGCCCCGCTCCTCTGGGGCCAACGTCCTGACTTTC.

In its sample, this clone was seen a few times. V gene TRBV19 combines with J gene TRBJ1-1; D is perhaps TRBD1 (5 bases). V lost 7 bases and J lost 9, with 15 bases in between. The CDR3 is made up of 12 amino acids. CDR1 is LNHDA, CDR2 SQIVND, per germline (reference sequence). CDR3 sequence reads: CASTISHRKAFF. CDR3 nucleotide sequence: TGTGCCAGTACCATATCCCACAGGAAAGCTTTCTTT.